These 11 T cell receptor beta chains originate from one sample sequenced in a study of control samples from healthy donors and cancer patients. TCRdb's table, derived via immunoSEQ multiplex PCR, lists solely in-frame clones and lacks some. The table has around 99,000 clones, roughly 90% seen once; the top ten hold around 17%. The specimen was blood. Source of these receptors: a woman between 45 and 65 years old in good health.

The chain links TRBV5-4 to TRBJ2-5, with D maybe TRBD2 (6 bases). Trimming cost V 0 bases and J 1 base, with 19 bases left between them. This CDR3 region has 18 residues. CDR1 and CDR2 (germline): SGHNT, YYREEE (reference sequence). CDR3 DNA: TGTGCCAGCAGCTTGGGGCGCCGGGACTTGCCCTCCCAAGAGACCCAGTACTTC. Its translation: CASSLGRRDLPSQETQYF.

This rearrangement joins TRBV7-8 to TRBJ2-7; the match to TRBD2 covers 9 bases. With V trimmed by 6 bases and J by 6 bases, 21 bases remained unmatched. The germline gives CDR1 SGHVS, CDR2 FQNEAQ. This CDR3 is built from 18 residues. The CDR3 protein is CASSSSPSSGAEEVEQYF. The CDR3 nucleotides read TGTGCCAGCAGTTCGTCCCCTTCTAGCGGGGCCGAGGAGGTCGAGCAGTACTTC.

V usage is TRBV6-5 and J usage is TRBJ1-5, with D unclear. The germline CDR1 and CDR2 sequences are MNHEY and SVGAGI. Trimming removed 7 bases at V and 4 bases at J, with 11 bases between. This CDR3 is 13 amino acids long. CDR3 DNA: TGTGCCAGCACTAAAACAATTAATCAGCCCCAGCATTTT. Translated, it gives CASTKTINQPQHF.

The rearrangement links TRBV14 to TRBJ2-7, with D unresolved. Trimming took 4 bases from V and 5 from J, leaving 18 bases between them. Per germline, CDR1 SGHDN and CDR2 FVKESK. The CDR3 is 15 residues long. The CDR3 bases are TGTGCCAGCAGCCCTCAAGTAGGTCCTGTCCACGAGCAGTACTTC. Its translation is CASSPQVGPVHEQYF.

The genes are TRBV4-1 and TRBJ2-3, with 7 bases lining up with TRBD2. The V gene end was trimmed by 2 bases and the J gene end by 0 bases; junction bases not matched to a gene: 2. CDR3 length: 15 residues. Per germline, CDR1 MGHRA and CDR2 YSYEKL. CDR3 amino acids: CASSQLAESTDTQYF. The CDR3 DNA is TGCGCCAGCAGCCAACTAGCGGAGAGCACAGATACGCAGTATTTT.

The rearrangement joins TRBV6-2 or TRBV6-3 to TRBJ2-2; TRBD2 matches 14 bases. This CDR3 has 15 residues. V was clipped by 6 bases and J by 6 bases; unmatched bases: 3. Per germline, CDR1 MNHEY and CDR2 SVGEGT. CDR3 loop: CASSWTSGRSGELFF. In DNA, the CDR3 is TGTGCCAGCAGCTGGACTAGCGGGAGGTCCGGGGAGCTGTTTTTT.

The chain employs TRBV30 and TRBJ1-5; 7 positions match TRBD1. CDR1 is GTSNPN, CDR2 SVGIG, per germline (reference sequence). The V segment lost 2 bases and the J segment 6 bases; nucleotides outside the gene matches: 10. This CDR3 region has 15 residues. CDR3 DNA sequence: TGTGCCTGGAGTCAGGGACAGTCATCTAGTCAGCCCCAGCATTTT. This encodes CAWSQGQSSSQPQHF.

This clone has just one count. This chain joins TRBV24-1 and TRBJ2-2; D might be TRBD2 (6 bases). Trimming pared 6 bases from V and 6 bases from J, leaving 7 bases between. CDR1 is KGHDR and CDR2 is SFDVKD in the germline V gene. The CDR3 extends over 12 amino acids. CDR3 region: CATSWEAGELFF. The CDR3, as DNA: TGTGCCACCAGTTGGGAGGCCGGGGAGCTGTTTTTT.

The chain is built from TRBV4-2 and TRBJ2-7; 13 bases are shared with TRBD2. Germline CDR1 and CDR2: LGHNA and YNFKEQ. V was pared by 1 base and J by 7 bases, with 4 bases of the junction left unmatched. The CDR3 has 15 residues. The CDR3: CASSQGEGLAGEQYF. The CDR3 DNA reads as TGTGCCAGCAGCCAAGGGGAGGGACTAGCGGGGGAGCAGTACTTC.

The J gene is TRBJ2-1, the V gene TRBV7-7; D uncertain. Germline-derived CDR1 and CDR2 are SSHAT and FNYEAQ (reference sequence). V shed 5 bases and J shed 2 bases, with 13 bases lying between them. This CDR3 comprises 15 residues. The CDR3, as DNA: TGTGCCAGCAGCCGCGGAGTCATGGCCTACAATGAGCAGTTCTTC. This codes for CASSRGVMAYNEQFF.

The chain combines TRBV5-6 with TRBJ1-2; 7 bases are shared with TRBD1. The ends lost 4 bases at V and 7 bases at J; junction bases unmatched: 10. This CDR3 contains 14 residues. Germline lookup yields CDR1 SGHDT and CDR2 YYEEEE. The DNA of the CDR3 is TGTGCCAGCAGCCCGCCGCGACAGGGCCGTGGCTACACCTTC. Its protein is CASSPPRQGRGYTF. Variable domain in full (rest from reference TRBV5-6 and TRBJ1-2): DAGVTQSPTHLIKTRGQQVTLRCSPKSGHDTVSWYQQALGQGPQFIFQYYEEEERQRGNFPDRFSGHQFPNYSSELNVNALLLGDSALYLCASSPPRQGRGYTFGSGTRLTVV.